This TCR beta chain was identified during a study of tumor-infiltrating lymphocytes in primary liver carcinoma. From unsorted bulk tissue weighing about 20-32 mg, DNA and RNA were co-extracted. The CDR3 loop spans 14 amino acids. Per the germline V gene, CDR1 is SGHAT and CDR2 is FQDESV (reference sequence). A primer in the constant region served to generate TCR beta cDNA from 450 to 650 ng of total RNA. Three nested multiplex PCR rounds, a slightly modified ARM-PCR, produced the libraries for TCR beta. Both of the initial two PCR rounds ran for around 10 cycles and employed TRBV1-TRBV30 forward primers alongside a C-beta reverse primer. One entry per CDR3 protein, called by TCRdb with MiXCR from the multiplex PCR reads. Here the sample spans roughly 78,000 distinct CDR3 sequences, about two thirds being singletons. This clonotype was counted once. Sequence at one end of the junction differs from germline and may be a read error.

The clonotype comes from a woman in her sixties with primary liver carcinoma and hepatitis B virus infection. Sequencing used liver tumor tissue from sampling region 4. Stated subset: tumor region T4, right-lateral pole. The chain has TRBV11-1 and TRBJ2-1; no reliable D call. For the CDR3, the DNA is TGTGCCAACAGCTTAGTTCCAGGTTACAATGAGCAGTTCTTC. Amino acids: CANSLVPGYNEQFF. Full variable domain (missing parts from reference TRBV11-1 and TRBJ2-1): EAEVAQSPRYKITEKSQAVAFWCDPISGHATLYWYRQILGQGPELLVQFQDESVVDDSQLPKDRFSAERLKGVDSTLKIQPAELGDSAMYLCANSLVPGYNEQFFGPGTRLTVL.